Shown below are 32 T cell receptor beta chains from a single sample sequenced in a study of T cell responses to AZD1222 COVID-19 vaccine. Sequenced by immunoSEQ multiplex PCR; TCRdb stores in-frame clones only, minus some. The sample holds roughly 140,000 clones, 90% seen once. Sequencing was performed on peripheral blood, taken on day 0 of AZD1222 vaccination. The receptor set was obtained from an adult in good health.

The CDR3 loop reads CASSLVPLGGFYYEQYF. CDR3 nucleotides: TGTGCCAGCAGTTTGGTGCCCCTCGGGGGGTTTTACTACGAGCAGTACTTC. J is TRBJ2-7 and V is TRBV28; 7 bases line up with TRBD2. J was trimmed by 3 bases and V by 3 bases; bases with no gene match: 14. Germline V gene lookup returns CDR1 MDHEN and CDR2 SYDVKM. The CDR3 is 17 amino acids.

V usage is TRBV29-1 and J usage is TRBJ1-2; TRBD1 matches 8 bases. Losses at the gene ends were 6 bases for V and 3 bases for J; bases not matched to a gene: 6. The CDR3 runs to 13 residues. Germline-derived CDR1 and CDR2 are SQVTM and ANQGSEA. This CDR3 is CSVRQGRHYGYTF. The CDR3 DNA sequence: TGCAGCGTAAGACAGGGGCGTCACTATGGCTACACCTTC.

This clone occurred once. The CDR3 bases are TGTGCCAGCAGCCAGCGCGGACAGGGAAGCTCTGGGGCCAACGTCCTGACTTTC. This sequence encodes CASSQRGQGSSGANVLTF. The chain uses TRBV4-2 and TRBJ2-6, with 8 positions matching TRBD1. Germline V gene sequence: CDR1 LGHNA, CDR2 YNFKEQ. This CDR3 spans 18 amino acids. The V segment lost 3 bases and the J segment 0 bases; nucleotides outside the gene matches: 7.

The V call is TRBV5-3, the J call TRBJ1-5; 11 bases agree with TRBD1. TRBV5-3 is assigned to the ORF class and has an uncertain function. The CDR3 totals 15 residues. J was trimmed by 4 bases and V by 4 bases; bases with no gene match: 4. Here the CDR3 DNA reads TGTGCCAGAAGCCGGACAGGGGGCTTTAATCAGCCCCAGCATTTT. It is translated as CARSRTGGFNQPQHF.

There are a few counts of this clone. The chain carries TRBV6-1 and TRBJ2-7; TRBD2 matches at 8 bases. The germline V gene encodes CDR1 MNHNS and CDR2 SASEGT. J gave up 4 bases and V 2 bases, and 7 bases lay outside the gene matches. The length of the CDR3 is 15 residues. CDR3 nucleotides: TGTGCCAGCAGTGAAATTTGGCGGGAGGTTTACGAGCAGTACTTC. Its translation is CASSEIWREVYEQYF.

This sequence joins TRBV9 and TRBJ2-1; 10 nucleotides match TRBD2. V shed 0 bases, J shed 7 bases, and the junction held 7 bases outside the gene matches. CDR3 length equals 16 residues. CDR1 is SGDLS, CDR2 YYNGEE, per germline. The CDR3 DNA is TGTGCCAGCAGCGTAGCTACTAGCGGGGTCTGGAATGAGCAGTTCTTC. This codes for CASSVATSGVWNEQFF. The variable domain in full, with the rest retrieved from reference TRBV9 and TRBJ2-1, is DSGVTQTPKHLITATGQRVTLRCSPRSGDLSVYWYQQSLDQGLQFLIQYYNGEERAKGNILERFSAQQFPDLHSELNLSSLELGDSALYFCASSVATSGVWNEQFFGPGTRLTVL.

This rearrangement joins TRBV28 to TRBJ1-6; D is unresolved. The CDR3 is 15 amino acids. With 6 bases removed from V and 6 bases from J, the gap between germline ends came to 15 bases. Germline V lookup: CDR1 MDHEN, CDR2 SYDVKM. CDR3 sequence reads: CASRSYIGGNSPLHF. The DNA of the CDR3 is TGTGCCAGCAGGAGTTACATCGGAGGTAATTCACCCCTCCACTTT.

This chain joins TRBV7-9 and TRBJ1-4; the D is unclear. Germline CDR1 reads SEHNR; CDR2 reads FQNEAQ (reference sequence). The CDR3 is 12 amino acids. V was trimmed by 3 bases and J by 3 bases, leaving 2 bases between them. The CDR3 region has the DNA TGTGCCAGCAGCTTCTCTAATGAAAAACTGTTTTTT. Protein sequence: CASSFSNEKLFF.

This chain joins TRBV11-3 and TRBJ1-1, with D unresolved. The V and J ends lost 5 bases and 4 bases respectively, with 11 bases between them. This CDR3 has 13 amino acids. Germline CDR1 SGHNT, CDR2 YENEEA. CDR3 sequence: CASSLRVGTEAFF. CDR3 DNA sequence: TGTGCCAGCAGCCTAAGGGTAGGCACTGAAGCTTTCTTT.

CDR3 in DNA: TGTGCCAGCAGCCAAGGAGAGGGGAAGGGTGGCTACACCTTC. This translates into CASSQGEGKGGYTF. The V gene is TRBV14, the J gene TRBJ1-2; possibly TRBD1 for D (5 bases). Germline V gives CDR1 SGHDN, CDR2 FVKESK. This CDR3 contains 14 residues. V was pared by 1 base and J by 7 bases, with 13 bases between.

This chain joins TRBV13 and TRBJ1-3; D uncertain. Germline V gives CDR1 PRHDT, CDR2 FYEKMQ (reference sequence). The CDR3 consists of 15 residues. Trimming stripped 1 base from V and 2 bases from J, with 9 bases between. The CDR3 DNA is TGTGCCAGCAGCTTAGTTAGCAGGCCTGGAAACACCATATATTTT. Its translation is CASSLVSRPGNTIYF.

The V call is TRBV27, the J call TRBJ2-3, with D possibly being TRBD1 (6 bases). V lost 8 bases and J 4 bases, leaving 16 bases between the germline ends. In germline, CDR1 is MNHEY, CDR2 SMNVEV (reference sequence). The CDR3 spans 14 residues. CDR3: CASSPGRGADTQYF. In DNA, the CDR3 is TGTGCCAGCTCCCCGGGCAGGGGTGCAGATACGCAGTATTTT.

The genes are TRBV12-5 and TRBJ2-1; 13 bases match TRBD2. Trimming cost V 1 base and J 15 bases; bases outside gene matches: 15. Germline CDR1 reads LGHNT; CDR2 reads FRNRAP. The CDR3 sequence is 17 residues long. As DNA, the CDR3 is TGTGCTAGTGGTTTGGCACCCGGGACTAGCGGGAATGGCCAGCGGTTCTTC. Translation gives CASGLAPGTSGNGQRFF.

The chain is built from TRBV6-2 or TRBV6-3 and TRBJ2-7; tentatively, D is TRBD1 or TRBD2 (5 bases each). Germline-derived CDR1 and CDR2 are MNHEY and SVGEGT. Between the trimmed V and J ends, which lost 4 bases and 5 bases, there was a span of 12 bases. The CDR3 contains 13 residues. CDR3 in DNA: TGTGCCAGCAGTTTCCCGGGACCCGACGAGCAGTACTTC. Translated: CASSFPGPDEQYF.

This clone was detected once. The CDR3 DNA is TGTGCCAGCAGCCCCTCAGGGGAACTCACTGAAGCTTTCTTT. Protein: CASSPSGELTEAFF. This chain links TRBV6-6 with TRBJ1-1; perhaps TRBD1 as D (6 bases). V lost 6 bases and J lost 4, with 15 bases in between. Germline CDR1 MNHNY, CDR2 SVGAGI (reference sequence). This CDR3 contains 14 residues.

The rearrangement links TRBV15 to TRBJ1-5; the D gene is possibly TRBD1 (5 bases). V dropped 0 bases and J dropped 4 bases, with 10 bases sitting between them. Germline V lookup: CDR1 LNHNV, CDR2 YYDKDF (reference sequence). There are 15 residues in the CDR3. This chain's CDR3 is CATSREGGENQPQHF. CDR3 nucleotides: TGTGCCACCAGCAGAGAAGGAGGGGAGAATCAGCCCCAGCATTTT.

The chain carries TRBV4-1 and TRBJ1-3; unclear D gene. Germline CDR1 is MGHRA and CDR2 is YSYEKL. The V end lost 4 bases, the J end lost 1 base, and 17 bases lay between the germline ends. The CDR3 is 17 residues long. CDR3 nucleotide sequence: TGCGCCAGCAGCCGCTTTAAGGCCTTCGGATCTGGAAACACCATATATTTT. The encoded protein is CASSRFKAFGSGNTIYF.

V is TRBV15 and J is TRBJ2-6; D is perhaps TRBD1 (6 bases). CDR1 is LNHNV, CDR2 YYDKDF, per germline (reference sequence). The CDR3 loop spans 18 amino acids. Trimming removed 3 bases from V and 0 bases from J, with 15 bases in between. The CDR3 sequence is CATSRGIDRTSGANVLTF. As DNA, the CDR3 is TGTGCCACCAGCAGGGGGATTGACAGGACCTCTGGGGCCAACGTCCTGACTTTC.

The chain carries TRBV7-6 and TRBJ2-1; D may be TRBD2 (6 bases). V lost 4 bases and J lost 0, with 13 bases in between. In germline, CDR1 is SGHVS, CDR2 FNYEAQ. This CDR3 is built from 16 residues. CDR3 residues: CASSYTGTLSYNEQFF. The CDR3 nucleotides read TGTGCCAGCAGCTATACCGGGACTCTCTCCTACAATGAGCAGTTCTTC.

This clone was detected a few times. This chain links TRBV15 with TRBJ1-2; D call uncertain. The CDR3 has 14 amino acids. The ends were cut back, 0 bases at V and 4 bases at J, with 9 bases in the middle. Germline CDR1 and CDR2: LNHNV and YYDKDF (reference sequence). The CDR3 here is CATSRDYPGYGYTF. CDR3 nucleotides: TGTGCCACCAGCAGAGATTATCCCGGCTATGGCTACACCTTC.

This chain links TRBV18 with TRBJ1-1; D gene uncertain. Germline CDR1 is KGHSH and CDR2 is LQKENI. V lost 1 base to trimming and J lost 1 base, with 10 bases between them. The CDR3 spans 15 residues. CDR3 amino acids: CASSPQGGWNTEAFF. The CDR3 DNA sequence: TGTGCCAGCTCACCACAGGGAGGGTGGAACACTGAAGCTTTCTTT. Using reference TRBV18 and TRBJ1-1 for the parts outside the CDR3, the full variable domain is NAGVMQNPRHLVRRRGQEARLRCSPMKGHSHVYWYRQLPEEGLKFMVYLQKENIIDESGMPKERFSAEFPKEGPSILRIQQVVRGDSAAYFCASSPQGGWNTEAFFGQGTRLTVV.

The chain has TRBV6-1 and TRBJ2-7; 10 bases line up with TRBD1. The CDR3 is 13 amino acids. V shed 10 bases and J 6 bases; nucleotides not matched to a gene: 9. Germline V gives CDR1 MNHNS, CDR2 SASEGT. CDR3 sequence (DNA): TGTGCCACCTCACAGACAGGGGGCGGCGAGCAGTACTTC. As protein: CATSQTGGGEQYF.

J is TRBJ2-1 and V is TRBV28; tentative D call: TRBD1 (5 bases). V dropped 6 bases and J dropped 5 bases, with 14 bases sitting between them. This CDR3 contains 14 residues. In germline, CDR1 is MDHEN, CDR2 SYDVKM. The CDR3 loop is CASSPLTEDNEQFF. As DNA, the CDR3 is TGTGCCAGCAGCCCATTGACAGAAGACAATGAGCAGTTCTTC. Combining the CDR3 with reference TRBV28 and TRBJ2-1 gives the whole variable domain DVKVTQSSRYLVKRTGEKVFLECVQDMDHENMFWYRQDPGLGLRLIYFSYDVKMKEKGDIPEGYSVSREKKERFSLILESASTNQTSMYLCASSPLTEDNEQFFGPGTRLTVL.

The genes are TRBV25-1 and TRBJ1-4, with D perhaps matching TRBD1 (6 bases). The CDR3 is 17 residues long. The germline V gene encodes CDR1 MGHDK and CDR2 SYGVNS. Deletions cut 4 bases from V and 3 bases from J, with 18 bases between. This CDR3 reads CASSVTPGGPANEKLFF. The DNA for the CDR3 is TGTGCCAGCAGTGTGACGCCGGGGGGGCCCGCTAATGAAAAACTGTTTTTT. The entire variable domain, with the rest obtained from reference TRBV25-1 and TRBJ1-4, is as follows: EADIYQTPRYLVIGTGKKITLECSQTMGHDKMYWYQQDPGMELHLIHYSYGVNSTEKGDLSSESTVSRIRTEHFPLTLESARPSHTSQYLCASSVTPGGPANEKLFFGSGTQLSVL.

This rearrangement joins TRBV28 to TRBJ2-1, with 7 positions matching TRBD2. The V gene end was trimmed by 7 bases and the J gene end by 8 bases; junction bases not matched to a gene: 11. CDR1 and CDR2 from the germline V gene are MDHEN and SYDVKM. The CDR3 sequence is 14 residues long. This CDR3 is CASMVGGSSDEQFF. The CDR3, as DNA: TGTGCCAGCATGGTGGGAGGGAGTAGCGATGAGCAGTTCTTC. The full variable domain, rest sourced from reference TRBV28 and TRBJ2-1, is DVKVTQSSRYLVKRTGEKVFLECVQDMDHENMFWYRQDPGLGLRLIYFSYDVKMKEKGDIPEGYSVSREKKERFSLILESASTNQTSMYLCASMVGGSSDEQFFGPGTRLTVL.

In regard to this clone: One end of the junction varies from germline; a read error may be responsible. The V and J genes are TRBV20-1 and TRBJ2-7; TRBD1 matches at 8 bases. The germline gives CDR1 DFQATT, CDR2 SNEGSKA (reference sequence). This CDR3 has 14 residues. The CDR3 here is CSASWDRTNRASFF. The CDR3 coding sequence is TGCAGTGCTAGTTGGGACAGGACGAATCGGGCGAGCTTCTTC.

The DNA of the CDR3 is TGTGCCAGCAGCTTGGACAGGGGACGAGAGACCCAGTACTTC. Translated, it gives CASSLDRGRETQYF. The chain has TRBV7-9 and TRBJ2-5; 9 bases are shared with TRBD1. V shed 3 bases and J 4 bases; nucleotides not matched to a gene: 3. This CDR3 contains 14 residues. From germline, CDR1 is SEHNR and CDR2 FQNEAQ (reference sequence). Full variable domain (outside the CDR3, taken from reference TRBV7-9 and TRBJ2-5): DTGVSQNPRHKITKRGQNVTFRCDPISEHNRLYWYRQTLGQGPEFLTYFQNEAQLEKSRLLSDRFSAERPKGSFSTLEIQRTEQGDSAMYLCASSLDRGRETQYFGPGTRLLVL.

The J gene is TRBJ2-3, the V gene TRBV5-1; TRBD2 matches at 8 bases. V dropped 4 bases and J dropped 3; count of bases not matched to a gene: 10. This CDR3 has 16 residues. Germline V gene data show CDR1 as SGHRS and CDR2 as YFSETQ. The CDR3 region has the DNA TGCGCCAGCAGCACCCTCCCAGCGGGAGTGACAGATACGCAGTATTTT. It yields the protein CASSTLPAGVTDTQYF.

The CDR3 sequence: CATSALFGQGGTGELFF. The CDR3 DNA follows: TGTGCCACCAGTGCCTTATTCGGTCAGGGGGGCACCGGGGAGCTGTTTTTT. The chain uses TRBV24-1 and TRBJ2-2, with D tentatively TRBD1 (7 bases). CDR3 size: 17 residues. Trimming took off 5 bases at V and 4 bases at J, with 19 bases between the two ends. Germline CDR1 KGHDR, CDR2 SFDVKD.

CDR3 region: CASSGQFNQPQHF. CDR3 sequence (DNA): TGTGCCAGCAGCGGACAGTTCAATCAGCCCCAGCATTTT. V gene TRBV6-5 combines with J gene TRBJ1-5, with D possibly being TRBD1 (6 bases). V lost 6 bases and J 3 bases, leaving 9 bases between the germline ends. This CDR3 has 13 amino acids. Per the germline V gene, CDR1 is MNHEY and CDR2 is SVGAGI.

The chain has TRBV6-4 and TRBJ2-1, with TRBD1 matching over 9 bases. Losses at the gene ends were 6 bases for V and 6 bases for J; bases not matched to a gene: 9. CDR3 length equals 15 residues. The germline V gene encodes CDR1 MRHNA and CDR2 SNTAGT. The CDR3 region is CASRKQGAPGNEQFF. CDR3 bases: TGTGCCAGCAGAAAACAGGGGGCGCCGGGCAATGAGCAGTTCTTC.

The V call is TRBV2, the J call TRBJ2-1; D may be TRBD2 (6 bases). The germline V and J ends were trimmed by 6 bases and 0 bases, with 18 bases remaining between them. Germline-derived CDR1 and CDR2 are SNHLY and FYNNEI. The CDR3 length is 17 residues. DNA of the CDR3: TGTGCCAGCAGGCCGGCATTCGGGGGAAGCTCCTACAATGAGCAGTTCTTC. Translated: CASRPAFGGSSYNEQFF.